A selection of T cell receptor beta chains follows, all from one sample in a study of blood T cell repertoires in COVID-19. Assay used: immunoSEQ multiplex PCR; TCRdb lists only in-frame clones, some missing. This table has approximately 450,000 clones, 85% to 90% appearing once. The sample comprised peripheral blood. These receptors were collected from a woman in her 30s with acute or convalescent COVID-19. CDR3s include the opening cysteine and the closing phenylalanine or tryptophan. D genes are given only for firm matches. Clone size is not always given. Where it is, it says once, few, many or a class for expanded clones.

v_gene	j_gene	d_gene	abundance	CDR3nt	CDR3aa
TRBV7-9	TRBJ2-1	TRBD2	NA	TGTGCCAGCAGCTCCACGAACGTAGCGGGAGGTTACAATGAGCAGTTCTTC	CASSSTNVAGGYNEQFF
TRBV4-1	TRBJ2-7	TRBD1	once	TGCGCCAGCAGCCATACCCAGGGGACAGGGGACGAGCAGTACTTC	CASSHTQGTGDEQYF
TRBV25-1	TRBJ2-7	NA	NA	TGTGCCAGCAGTGAATATGGGGTCCAGGGGCAGTACTTC	CASSEYGVQGQYF
TRBV20-1	TRBJ1-5	NA	NA	TGCAGTGCTAGTCAGGGCTATAGCAATCAGCCCCAGCATTTT	CSASQGYSNQPQHF
TRBV5-1	TRBJ1-2	TRBD1	NA	TGCGCCAGCGGATTGACAGGGATCTATGGCTACACCTTC	CASGLTGIYGYTF
TRBV9	TRBJ1-4	NA	NA	TGTGCCAGCAGCGTAGGGCAGTTCGGGGGGGAAAAACTGTTTTTT	CASSVGQFGGEKLFF
TRBV20-1	TRBJ2-2	NA	NA	TGCAGTGCTAGTTCCAGGAGGAGTACCGGGGAGCTGTTTTTT	CSASSRRSTGELFF
TRBV4-2	TRBJ2-6	TRBD1	few	TGTGCCAGCAGCCGAGTGGGACAGGGTTTCTCTGGGGCCAACGTCCTGACTTTC	CASSRVGQGFSGANVLTF
TRBV29-1	TRBJ1-1	NA	NA	TGCAGCGCCCATACATCCGCGGGCGTTACTGAAGCTTTCTTT	CSAHTSAGVTEAFF
TRBV10-3	TRBJ2-7	TRBD1	once	TGTGCCATCAGTGATGGGGACAGCCGAGGCGAGCAGTACTTC	CAISDGDSRGEQYF
TRBV2	TRBJ2-3	TRBD2	NA	TGTGCCAGCAAGGGACTACCCGGAGATACGCAGTATTTT	CASKGLPGDTQYF
TRBV5-4	TRBJ2-7	NA	few	TGTGCCAGCAGCTTAGTAGCGGACGAGCAGTACTTC	CASSLVADEQYF
TRBV7-3	TRBJ2-3	NA	once	TGTGCCAGCAGCTTCGGGGGGCTTTCAGATACGCAGTATTTT	CASSFGGLSDTQYF
TRBV6-5	TRBJ1-2	NA	few	TGTGCCAGCAGTTACTCGACAGGATATGGCTACACCTTC	CASSYSTGYGYTF
TRBV30	TRBJ1-5	TRBD1	few	TGTGCCTGGAGCGGGACAGGGGGCTCAAGCAATCAGCCCCAGCATTTT	CAWSGTGGSSNQPQHF
TRBV10-3	TRBJ2-7	TRBD1	NA	TGTGCCATCAGTGAGGGGACAGGGTTGGACTTC	CAISEGTGLDF
TRBV2	TRBJ2-3	TRBD2	NA	TGTGCCAGCCAGGGACTAGCCGTTAGCACAGATACGCAGTATTTT	CASQGLAVSTDTQYF
TRBV20-1	TRBJ1-3	NA	NA	TGCAGTGCTAGAGACAGGGTGGCCATATATTTT	CSARDRVAIYF
TRBV5-6	TRBJ1-6	TRBD1	NA	TGTGCCAGCAGCGTGGACAGGGTGGATTCACCCCTCCACTTT	CASSVDRVDSPLHF
TRBV10-3	TRBJ2-3	NA	NA	TGTGCCATCAGTGCTGGCGGGGACACAGATACGCAGTATTTT	CAISAGGDTDTQYF
TRBV13	TRBJ2-7	TRBD1	NA	TGTGCCAGCAGCGAGGACAGGGCGGGTTCCTACGAGCAGTACTTC	CASSEDRAGSYEQYF
TRBV6-1	TRBJ1-2	NA	few	TGTGCCAGCAGTGAGCAGAATGGCTACACCTTC	CASSEQNGYTF